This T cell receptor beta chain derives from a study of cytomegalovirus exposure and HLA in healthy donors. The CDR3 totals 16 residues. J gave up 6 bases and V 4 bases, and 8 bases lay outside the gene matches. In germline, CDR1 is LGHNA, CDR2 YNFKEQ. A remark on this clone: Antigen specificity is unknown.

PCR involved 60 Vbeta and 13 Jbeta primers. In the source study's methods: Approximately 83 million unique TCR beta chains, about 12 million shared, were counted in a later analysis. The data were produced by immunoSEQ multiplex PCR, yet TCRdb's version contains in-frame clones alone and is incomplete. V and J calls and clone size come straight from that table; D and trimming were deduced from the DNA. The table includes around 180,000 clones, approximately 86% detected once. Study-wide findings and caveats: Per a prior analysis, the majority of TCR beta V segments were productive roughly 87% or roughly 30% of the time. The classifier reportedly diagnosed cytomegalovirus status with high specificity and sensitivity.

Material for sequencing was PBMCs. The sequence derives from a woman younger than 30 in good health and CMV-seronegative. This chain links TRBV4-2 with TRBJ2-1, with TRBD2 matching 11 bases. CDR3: CASSLELAGALNEQFF. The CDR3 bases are TGTGCCAGCAGCCTAGAACTAGCGGGGGCCCTCAATGAGCAGTTCTTC.